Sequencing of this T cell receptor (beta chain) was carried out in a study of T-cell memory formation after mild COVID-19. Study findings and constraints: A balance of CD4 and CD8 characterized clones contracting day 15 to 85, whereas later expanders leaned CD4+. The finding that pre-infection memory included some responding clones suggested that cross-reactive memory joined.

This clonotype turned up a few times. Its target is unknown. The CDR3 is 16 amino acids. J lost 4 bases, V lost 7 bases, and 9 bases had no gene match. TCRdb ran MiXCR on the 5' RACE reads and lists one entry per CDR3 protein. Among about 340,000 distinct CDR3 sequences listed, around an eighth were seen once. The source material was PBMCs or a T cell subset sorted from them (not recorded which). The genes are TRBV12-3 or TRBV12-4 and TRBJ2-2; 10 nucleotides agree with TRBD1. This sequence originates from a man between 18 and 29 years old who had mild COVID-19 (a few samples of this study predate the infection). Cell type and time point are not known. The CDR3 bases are TGTGCCAGCAACCGGCCCGGGACAGGGGCCACCGGGGAGCTGTTTTTT. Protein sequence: CASNRPGTGATGELFF.